The rows below give T cell receptor beta chains drawn from one sample of a study of cytomegalovirus exposure and HLA in healthy donors. This table comes from immunoSEQ multiplex PCR, and its TCRdb copy is limited to in-frame clones, with some not included. The table includes about 190,000 clones, approximately 75% detected once. The sequencing input was PBMCs. Receptors originate from a man aged 30 to 39 in good health and CMV-seropositive. The CDR3 runs from the conserved cysteine through the conserved F or W. The D gene is left open where the match is weak. The size entry is marked missing in some rows and otherwise reads once, few, many or a size class.

j_call	v_call	clone_size	d_call	cdr3_aa	cdr3_nt
TRBJ2-5	TRBV11-3	-	TRBD2	CASSSPGLAGGTQYF	TGTGCCAGCAGCTCCCCTGGACTAGCGGGAGGGACCCAGTACTTC
TRBJ1-2	TRBV19	once	-	CASSPGRGGNYGYTF	TGTGCCAGTAGTCCCGGCAGGGGAGGGAACTATGGCTACACCTTC
TRBJ1-4	TRBV19	-	-	CASSIPRAGEKLFF	TGTGCCAGTAGTATCCCGAGGGCCGGGGAAAAACTGTTTTTT
TRBJ1-2	TRBV19	-	-	CASSAIQGSESNGYTF	TGTGCCAGTAGTGCCATTCAGGGTTCCGAATCAAATGGCTACACCTTC
TRBJ2-5	TRBV5-1	few	TRBD2	CASSSVGLVEETQYF	TGCGCCAGCAGCTCCGTCGGACTAGTGGAAGAGACCCAGTACTTC
TRBJ1-5	TRBV6-1	few	TRBD1	CASSNGQGSQPQHF	TGTGCCAGCAGTAACGGACAGGGGAGTCAGCCCCAGCATTTT
TRBJ1-6	TRBV10-3	-	TRBD1	CAISDGQGGNSPLHF	TGTGCCATCAGTGACGGACAGGGGGGTAATTCACCCCTCCACTTT
TRBJ2-3	TRBV4-2	-	TRBD2	CASRVTSGTSDTQYF	TGTGCCAGCAGGGTTACTAGCGGTACCTCAGATACGCAGTATTTT
TRBJ2-1	TRBV5-4	-	-	CASRFSPGTTYNEQFF	TGTGCCAGCAGATTCAGCCCCGGGACAACTTACAATGAGCAGTTCTTC
TRBJ2-7	TRBV18	many	-	CASSYPGRSYEQYF	TGTGCCAGCTCATACCCCGGGAGATCCTACGAGCAGTACTTC
TRBJ2-7	TRBV21-1	-	-	CASSKRWTSGRPSYEQYF	TGTGCCAGCAGCAAACGTTGGACTAGCGGGAGGCCCTCCTACGAGCAGTACTTC
TRBJ1-2	TRBV27	-	TRBD1	CASRRDRGPYGYTF	TGTGCCAGCAGGAGGGACAGGGGGCCGTATGGCTACACCTTC
TRBJ1-1	TRBV20-1	few	-	CSAVVNTEAFF	TGCAGTGCCGTAGTGAACACTGAAGCTTTCTTT
TRBJ1-6	TRBV30	-	-	CAWIPRGRSSYNSPLHF	TGTGCCTGGATTCCCCGGGGTCGAAGCTCCTATAATTCACCCCTCCACTTT
TRBJ1-1	TRBV9	-	-	CASSPRGEQANTEAFF	TGTGCCAGCAGCCCCCGGGGGGAGCAGGCGAACACTGAAGCTTTCTTT
TRBJ2-5	TRBV15	-	-	CATSRVALGETQYF	TGTGCCACCAGCAGAGTAGCGCTCGGAGAGACCCAGTACTTC
TRBJ1-4	TRBV7-9	-	-	CASSPGDSFNEKLFF	TGTGCCAGCAGCCCCGGTGACAGCTTTAATGAAAAACTGTTTTTT
TRBJ2-7	TRBV9	-	TRBD1	CASSVGQGGYEQYF	TGTGCCAGCAGCGTAGGACAGGGGGGCTACGAGCAGTACTTC
TRBJ2-7	TRBV15	few	-	CATSRDGGYEQYF	TGTGCCACCAGCAGAGATGGCGGCTACGAGCAGTACTTC
TRBJ1-5	TRBV19	-	-	CASIARGNQPQHF	TGTGCCAGTATAGCTAGGGGGAATCAGCCCCAGCATTTT
TRBJ1-2	TRBV18	-	TRBD1	CASSGGQNRPYGYTF	TGTGCCAGCTCAGGGGGACAGAACCGACCCTATGGCTACACCTTC
TRBJ1-6	TRBV30	-	-	CAWRARPNSPLHF	TGTGCCTGGAGGGCCCGTCCGAATTCACCCCTCCACTTT
TRBJ1-2	TRBV19	-	-	CASSKGGAVYGYTF	TGTGCCAGTAGTAAGGGAGGGGCGGTCTATGGCTACACCTTC
TRBJ2-7	TRBV28	-	TRBD1	CASSPGTGAPYEQYF	TGTGCCAGCAGTCCCGGGACAGGGGCCCCCTACGAGCAGTACTTC
TRBJ2-7	TRBV5-1	-	TRBD1	CASSFGTGRYEQYF	TGCGCCAGCAGCTTCGGGACAGGGAGATACGAGCAGTACTTC
TRBJ2-3	TRBV10-2	-	-	CASRGLTDTQYF	TGCGCCAGCAGGGGCCTCACAGATACGCAGTATTTT
TRBJ2-5	TRBV7-2	-	TRBD2	CASSTPGGRKETQYF	TGTGCCAGCAGCACTCCGGGAGGCCGAAAAGAGACCCAGTACTTC
TRBJ2-7	TRBV19	-	-	CASSIREPPPYEQYF	TGTGCCAGTAGTATACGGGAACCCCCCCCCTACGAGCAGTACTTC
TRBJ2-7	TRBV7-6	-	TRBD1	CASSARQGSHEQYF	TGTGCCAGCAGCGCTCGACAGGGAAGCCACGAGCAGTACTTC
TRBJ1-4	TRBV29-1	-	-	CSVKTGQTTNEKLFF	TGCAGCGTTAAAACTGGACAGACAACTAATGAAAAACTGTTTTTT
TRBJ2-7	TRBV29-1	-	-	CSVEQGSPYEQYF	TGCAGCGTTGAACAGGGGTCCCCCTACGAGCAGTACTTC
TRBJ1-5	TRBV30	few	-	CAWGPGISNQPQHF	TGTGCCTGGGGGCCCGGGATTAGCAATCAGCCCCAGCATTTT
TRBJ2-7	TRBV5-1	-	-	CASSFAGEQYF	TGCGCCAGCAGCTTTGCGGGGGAGCAGTACTTC
TRBJ2-3	TRBV9	-	TRBD2	CASSPWTSGGRDTQYF	TGTGCCAGCAGCCCGTGGACTAGCGGGGGCCGGGATACGCAGTATTTT
TRBJ2-2	TRBV9	-	-	CASSGQHTGELFF	TGTGCCAGCAGCGGACAGCACACCGGGGAGCTGTTTTTT
TRBJ2-2	TRBV9	-	TRBD2	CASSSTTSGRFTGELFF	TGTGCCAGCAGCTCAACGACTAGCGGGAGGTTTACCGGGGAGCTGTTTTTT
TRBJ1-6	TRBV9	-	-	CASSRLDRTTNSPLHF	TGTGCCAGCAGCCGATTGGACAGAACGACCAATTCACCCCTCCACTTT
TRBJ1-5	TRBV6-1	-	-	CASSEDRGYSNQPQHF	TGTGCCAGCAGTGAAGACAGAGGGTATAGCAATCAGCCCCAGCATTTT
TRBJ2-5	TRBV6-4	-	-	CASSPREYQETQYF	TGTGCCAGCAGCCCCCGCGAGTACCAAGAGACCCAGTACTTC
TRBJ2-3	TRBV5-6	few	TRBD1	CASSFRDRVGDTQYF	TGTGCCAGCAGCTTCAGGGACAGGGTGGGAGATACGCAGTATTTT
TRBJ1-5	TRBV6-1	-	-	CASNDRFNQPQHF	TGTGCCAGCAATGACAGGTTCAATCAGCCCCAGCATTTT
TRBJ2-5	TRBV4-2	few	-	CASSQEVAGGRETQYF	TGTGCCAGCAGCCAAGAGGTTGCCGGGGGGCGAGAGACCCAGTACTTC
TRBJ1-5	TRBV28	-	-	CASSLGRAGPQHF	TGTGCCAGCAGTTTAGGGCGCGCAGGGCCCCAGCATTTT
TRBJ2-7	TRBV29-1	-	-	CSVREASTASYEQYF	TGCAGCGTTAGAGAAGCATCGACAGCCTCCTACGAGCAGTACTTC
TRBJ1-2	TRBV18	-	TRBD1	CASSPGQGTGYTF	TGTGCCAGCTCCCCCGGACAGGGAACGGGCTACACCTTC
TRBJ1-5	TRBV6-5	-	-	CASSRSGHSNQPQHF	TGTGCCAGCAGTCGATCAGGTCATAGCAATCAGCCCCAGCATTTT
TRBJ1-5	TRBV19	few	TRBD1	CASIGQGHNQPQHF	TGTGCCTCGATAGGACAGGGCCACAATCAGCCCCAGCATTTT
TRBJ2-1	TRBV19	-	TRBD2	CASSASGRSYNEQFF	TGTGCCAGTAGTGCTAGCGGGAGGAGCTACAATGAGCAGTTCTTC
TRBJ2-7	TRBV4-1	-	-	CASSLRIPTRGGGYEQYF	TGCGCCAGCAGCCTCCGAATCCCGACGAGGGGGGGAGGCTACGAGCAGTACTTC
TRBJ2-7	TRBV2	-	-	CASSARGGANYEQYF	TGTGCCAGCAGTGCGAGAGGAGGGGCCAATTACGAGCAGTACTTC